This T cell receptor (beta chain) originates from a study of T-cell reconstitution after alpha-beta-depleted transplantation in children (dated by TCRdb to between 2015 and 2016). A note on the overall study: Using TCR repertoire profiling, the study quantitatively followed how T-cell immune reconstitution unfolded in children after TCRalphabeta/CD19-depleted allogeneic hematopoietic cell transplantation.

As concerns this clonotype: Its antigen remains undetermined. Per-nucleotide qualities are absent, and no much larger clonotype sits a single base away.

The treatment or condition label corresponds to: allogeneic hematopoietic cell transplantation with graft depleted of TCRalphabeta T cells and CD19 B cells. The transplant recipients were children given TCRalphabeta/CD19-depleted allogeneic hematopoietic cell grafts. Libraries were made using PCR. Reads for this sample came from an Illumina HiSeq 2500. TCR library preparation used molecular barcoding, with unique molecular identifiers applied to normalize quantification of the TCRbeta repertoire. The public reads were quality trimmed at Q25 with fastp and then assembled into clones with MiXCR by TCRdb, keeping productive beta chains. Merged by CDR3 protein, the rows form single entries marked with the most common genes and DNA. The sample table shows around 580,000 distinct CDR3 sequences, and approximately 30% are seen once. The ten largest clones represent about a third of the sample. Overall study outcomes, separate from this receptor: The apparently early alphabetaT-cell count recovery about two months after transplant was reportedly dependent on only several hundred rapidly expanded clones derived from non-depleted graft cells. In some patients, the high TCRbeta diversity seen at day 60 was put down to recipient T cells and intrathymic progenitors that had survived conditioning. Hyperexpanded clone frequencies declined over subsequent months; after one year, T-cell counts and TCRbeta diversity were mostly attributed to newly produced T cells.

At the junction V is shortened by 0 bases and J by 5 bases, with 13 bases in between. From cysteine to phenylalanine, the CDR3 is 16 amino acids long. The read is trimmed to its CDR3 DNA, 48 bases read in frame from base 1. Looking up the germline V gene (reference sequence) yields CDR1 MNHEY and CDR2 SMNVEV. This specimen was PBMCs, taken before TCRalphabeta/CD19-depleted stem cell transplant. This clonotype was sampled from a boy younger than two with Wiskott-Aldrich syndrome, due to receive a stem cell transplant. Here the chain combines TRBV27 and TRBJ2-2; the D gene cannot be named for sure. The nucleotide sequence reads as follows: TGTGCCAGCAGTTTATCGAAACAGATCCGTACCGGGGAGCTGTTTTTT. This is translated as CASSLSKQIRTGELFF.